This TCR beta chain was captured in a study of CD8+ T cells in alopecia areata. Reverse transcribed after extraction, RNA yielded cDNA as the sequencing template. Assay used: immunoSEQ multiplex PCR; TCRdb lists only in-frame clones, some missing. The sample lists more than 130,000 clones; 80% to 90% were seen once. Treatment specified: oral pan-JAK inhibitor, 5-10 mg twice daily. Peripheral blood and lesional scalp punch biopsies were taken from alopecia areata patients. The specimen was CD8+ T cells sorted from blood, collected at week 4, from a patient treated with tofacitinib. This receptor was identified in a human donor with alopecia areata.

In DNA form, the CDR3 reads TGTGCCAGCAGTCCCCGTGGGGCTCTTGGAGGGAACGAGCAGTACTTC. Encoded protein: CASSPRGALGGNEQYF. The chain recombines TRBV27 with TRBJ2-7, with D perhaps TRBD2 (6 bases). Trimming took 5 bases from V and 5 from J, leaving 22 bases between them. Germline V gives CDR1 MNHEY, CDR2 SMNVEV (reference sequence). The length of the CDR3 is 16 residues.